Included here is one T cell receptor (beta chain) sequence, with context. Its antigen is unidentified. These data belong to a study of regulatory T cells in long-lasting Graves disease. Regarding the study as a whole: Accuracy might have suffered from few samples.

This CDR3 comprises 14 residues. Germline CDR1 and CDR2: SQVTM and ANQGSEA. Trimming cost V 6 bases and J 7 bases; bases outside gene matches: 6. The time point was: persistent/refractory GD, antithyroid drugs over 5 years with positive TRAb. Following extraction of RNA from PBMCs, that RNA was used to make the TCR library. Building the TCR beta libraries relied on iRepertoire HTBI primers, and CDR3 regions underwent Arm-PCR. A single record per CDR3 protein comes from TCRdb applying MiXCR to the multiplex PCR reads. The repertoire includes a few hundred thousand distinct CDR3 sequences, 20% to 25% of them detected once, and roughly 6.9% sits in the top ten.

Sequencing used peripheral blood mononuclear cells (PBMCs), obtained when the disease was refractory, from a patient treated with antithyroid drugs. This TCR was recovered from a female donor with Graves disease. V is TRBV29-1 and J is TRBJ2-1; 13 bases fit TRBD2. The DNA for the CDR3 is TGCAGCGTCGGTGGACTAGCGGGAGTAAATGAGCAGTTCTTC. Its protein is CSVGGLAGVNEQFF.